A single sample is the source of the 26 T cell receptor beta chains below, sequenced in a study of radiation and T cells in renal cell carcinoma. Libraries were prepared by immunoSEQ multiplex PCR; TCRdb keeps only in-frame clonotypes and omits some of them. The sample records roughly 150,000 clones, 87% being singletons. Specified time point: blood 2 weeks post-SBRT. The treatment here: 15 Gy SBRT to primary tumor, nephrectomy 4 weeks later. Sample: blood, taken from a patient whose treatment included radiotherapy and nephrectomy. These receptors all come from a woman aged 50 to 65 with renal cell carcinoma.

The genes are TRBV28 and TRBJ2-7, with 9 bases that match TRBD2. This CDR3 has 15 residues. The germline V gene encodes CDR1 MDHEN and CDR2 SYDVKM. Germline trimming cut 8 bases from V and 2 bases from J; bases unmatched to any gene: 10. Here the CDR3 DNA reads TGTGCCAGCTCCCGCAAGGGCGGGGGGGCCTACGAGCAGTACTTC. This sequence encodes CASSRKGGGAYEQYF. Full variable domain (remainder filled in from reference TRBV28 and TRBJ2-7): DVKVTQSSRYLVKRTGEKVFLECVQDMDHENMFWYRQDPGLGLRLIYFSYDVKMKEKGDIPEGYSVSREKKERFSLILESASTNQTSMYLCASSRKGGGAYEQYFGPGTRLTVT.

The chain combines TRBV6-5 with TRBJ2-1, with 7 bases lining up with TRBD1. Germline-derived CDR1 and CDR2 are MNHEY and SVGAGI. Trimming at V came to 6 bases and at J to 9 bases, leaving 14 bases not matched to a gene. This CDR3 contains 15 residues. The CDR3 sequence: CASRGAGTAEGEQFF. CDR3 in DNA: TGTGCCAGCAGGGGCGCTGGGACAGCGGAAGGTGAGCAGTTCTTC.

The chain is built from TRBV2 and TRBJ1-5; no firm D call. Germline V gene data show CDR1 as SNHLY and CDR2 as FYNNEI. The CDR3 is 12 residues long. Trimming removed 8 bases from V and 8 bases from J, with 13 bases in between. As DNA, the CDR3 is TGTGCCAGCCGATTGGACTCTGAGCCCCAGCATTTT. Amino acid sequence: CASRLDSEPQHF.

This clone came up a few times. As DNA, the CDR3 is TGCAGCGTTGAAACGTTACAGAAGAACACTGAAGCTTTCTTT. Protein: CSVETLQKNTEAFF. The V and J genes are TRBV29-1 and TRBJ1-1; D is unclear. The ends were cut back, 2 bases at V and 1 base at J, with 11 bases in the middle. This CDR3 is 14 amino acids long. CDR1 is SQVTM and CDR2 is ANQGSEA in the germline V gene.

This chain joins TRBV10-2 and TRBJ1-1, with 11 nucleotides matching TRBD1. Germline loops: CDR1 WSHSY, CDR2 SAAADI. The CDR3 runs to 15 residues. The V segment lost 6 bases and the J segment 2 bases; nucleotides outside the gene matches: 5. CDR3 DNA: TGCGCCAGCAGGCTGGACAGGGGGCCCAACACTGAAGCTTTCTTT. Translating it yields CASRLDRGPNTEAFF.

The chain combines TRBV11-2 with TRBJ1-1; D possibly corresponds to TRBD1 (5 bases). V lost 2 bases to trimming and J lost 4 bases, with 11 bases between them. The CDR3 spans 14 residues. Germline loops: CDR1 SGHAT, CDR2 FQNNGV. CDR3: CASSLREGLTEAFF. The DNA for the CDR3 is TGTGCCAGCAGCTTAAGGGAGGGACTCACTGAAGCTTTCTTT.

This clone has a single count. The chain carries TRBV6-6 and TRBJ2-7; D gene unclear. Between the trimmed V and J ends, which lost 3 bases and 3 bases, there was a span of 12 bases. This CDR3 contains 14 residues. CDR1 is MNHNY, CDR2 SVGAGI, per germline (reference sequence). The CDR3 sequence: CASSYGGTIYEQYF. The CDR3 DNA reads TGTGCCAGCAGTTATGGTGGCACTATCTACGAGCAGTACTTC.

Many counts were recorded for this clone. The chain uses TRBV11-2 and TRBJ2-7; D unclear. The CDR3 loop spans 13 amino acids. The V gene's germline CDR1 is SGHAT and CDR2 FQNNGV. Trimming pared 2 bases from V and 1 base from J, leaving 6 bases between. Here the CDR3 reads CASSLIRSYEQYF. DNA for the CDR3: TGTGCCAGCAGCTTAATTAGGTCCTACGAGCAGTACTTC.

V usage is TRBV7-9 and J usage is TRBJ1-1; D call uncertain. This CDR3 contains 11 residues. V was trimmed by 1 base and J by 5 bases, leaving 2 bases between them. CDR1 SEHNR and CDR2 FQNEAQ come from the germline V gene (reference sequence). In nucleotides, the CDR3 is TGTGCCAGCAGCTTAGTTACTGAAGCTTTCTTT. The encoded protein is CASSLVTEAFF.

The chain has TRBV6-4 and TRBJ2-3; weak D call: TRBD2 (6 bases). The CDR3 is made up of 15 amino acids. V was pared by 6 bases and J by 2 bases, with 15 bases between. Germline V gene data show CDR1 as MRHNA and CDR2 as SNTAGT. Written as DNA, the CDR3 is TGTGCCAGCAGCCCGACGGGACTCGACACAGATACGCAGTATTTT. Amino acid sequence: CASSPTGLDTDTQYF.

The chain combines TRBV27 with TRBJ2-1; no reliable D call. Looked up from germline, CDR1 is MNHEY and CDR2 is SMNVEV (reference sequence). V was shortened by 3 bases and J by 9 bases, with 12 bases between the two germline ends. The CDR3 loop spans 13 amino acids. The CDR3 nucleotides are TGTGCCAGCAGTTTCCTTGGAGAAGCTGAGCAGTTCTTC. It encodes CASSFLGEAEQFF.

V gene TRBV6-6 combines with J gene TRBJ1-1; a possible D gene is TRBD1 (5 bases). Germline CDR1 and CDR2: MNHNY and SVGAGI (reference sequence). V lost 1 base and J 3 bases, leaving 9 bases between the germline ends. The CDR3 runs 14 residues. The CDR3 sequence: CASSYLGRDTEAFF. The CDR3 DNA reads as TGTGCCAGCAGTTACTTGGGGCGGGACACTGAAGCTTTCTTT.

The chain links TRBV7-3 to TRBJ2-2; 9 nucleotides line up with TRBD2. The germline V gene encodes CDR1 SGHTA and CDR2 FQGTGA. This CDR3 contains 16 residues. V was clipped by 2 bases and J by 2 bases; unmatched bases: 3. The CDR3 is CASSLLAGINTGELFF. For the CDR3, the DNA is TGTGCCAGCAGCTTACTAGCGGGGATTAACACCGGGGAGCTGTTTTTT.

The rearrangement uses TRBV7-2 and TRBJ2-5; D is perhaps TRBD1 or TRBD2 (5 bases each). CDR3 length equals 15 residues. Germline V gene data show CDR1 as SGHTA and CDR2 as FQGNSA. V dropped 6 bases and J dropped 1 base, with 15 bases sitting between them. CDR3 amino acids: CASSLTGTAQETQYF. The CDR3, as DNA: TGTGCCAGCAGTCTTACCGGGACGGCCCAAGAGACCCAGTACTTC.

This clone showed up just once. The chain uses TRBV2 and TRBJ2-3, with D possibly being TRBD1 (6 bases). The V end lost 4 bases, the J end lost 4 bases, and 9 bases lay between the germline ends. Germline V gene data show CDR1 as SNHLY and CDR2 as FYNNEI. The CDR3 is 13 amino acids. The DNA for the CDR3 is TGTGCCAGCAGTGGCCAGGGGTCAGATACGCAGTATTTT. Its protein product is CASSGQGSDTQYF.

This chain uses TRBV7-9 with TRBJ1-4; D unclear. The CDR3 length is 15 residues. Germline V CDR1 and CDR2: SEHNR, FQNEAQ (reference sequence). Trimming stripped 5 bases from V and 5 bases from J, with 15 bases between. This CDR3 is CASSPSEGPNEKLFF. The CDR3 DNA reads TGTGCCAGCAGCCCCAGTGAGGGTCCAAATGAAAAACTGTTTTTT.

The table lists this clone with a count of one. The CDR3 DNA sequence: TGTGCCATCAGTGATAAGGGATTAGCTAACTATGGCTACACCTTC. It yields the protein CAISDKGLANYGYTF. The V call is TRBV10-3, the J call TRBJ1-2; D ambiguous. Germline lookup yields CDR1 ENHRY and CDR2 SYGVKD. Deletions cut 3 bases from V and 0 bases from J, with 11 bases between. This CDR3 has 15 residues.

The chain joins TRBV19 to TRBJ1-1, with a possible D match to TRBD1 (5 bases). Germline V gene sequence: CDR1 LNHDA, CDR2 SQIVND (reference sequence). CDR3 length: 16 amino acids. V was clipped by 11 bases and J by 3 bases, with 25 bases between them. The CDR3 loop reads CAVSPPGSVVDTEAFF. The CDR3 DNA follows: TGTGCCGTTAGCCCGCCAGGGTCGGTTGTCGACACTGAAGCTTTCTTT.

The CDR3 protein is CASSLAGPTGRNTEAFF. CDR3 sequence (DNA): TGTGCCAGCAGCTTAGCAGGTCCGACAGGGAGGAACACTGAAGCTTTCTTT. The chain combines TRBV7-8 with TRBJ1-1; 7 nucleotides align to TRBD1. Looked up from germline, CDR1 is SGHVS and CDR2 is FQNEAQ. The CDR3 has 17 residues. Trimming took 0 bases from V and 1 from J; bases not matched to a gene: 8.

V is TRBV2 and J is TRBJ1-1; tentatively, D is TRBD1 (5 bases). This CDR3 region has 14 residues. The V and J ends lost 3 bases and 0 bases respectively, with 8 bases between them. CDR1 and CDR2 (germline): SNHLY, FYNNEI. CDR3 DNA sequence: TGTGCCAGCAGTGAGGCAGGGATGAACACTGAAGCTTTCTTT. It is translated as CASSEAGMNTEAFF.

The chain has TRBV5-4 and TRBJ1-4; the match to TRBD1 covers 10 bases. The CDR3 totals 16 residues. The germline V gene encodes CDR1 SGHNT and CDR2 YYREEE (reference sequence). After removal of 4 bases from V and 6 bases from J, the junction contained 9 bases not matched to a gene. The CDR3 DNA sequence: TGTGCCAGCAGCCCCGGGACAGGGGTACGGGATGAAAAACTGTTTTTT. Protein: CASSPGTGVRDEKLFF.

This rearrangement joins TRBV7-2 to TRBJ1-3; D gene unclear. The CDR3 runs to 16 residues. The V end lost 1 base, the J end lost 0 bases, and 10 bases lay between the germline ends. Germline V CDR1 and CDR2: SGHTA, FQGNSA. The DNA for the CDR3 is TGTGCCAGCAGCTTAGGGGGATTCCTCTCTGGAAACACCATATATTTT. Its translation: CASSLGGFLSGNTIYF. Drawing the rest from reference TRBV7-2 and TRBJ1-3, the complete variable domain is GAGVSQSPSNKVTEKGKDVELRCDPISGHTALYWYRQSLGQGLEFLIYFQGNSAPDKSGLPSDRFSAERTGGSVSTLTIQRTQQEDSAVYLCASSLGGFLSGNTIYFGEGSWLTVV.

About this clone itself: Other DNA sequences in the same sample also yield this CDR3. The V and J genes are TRBV5-1 and TRBJ1-6; D gene ambiguous. The CDR3 totals 13 residues. Deletions cut 5 bases from V and 7 bases from J, with 10 bases between. Germline CDR1 SGHRS, CDR2 YFSETQ. The CDR3 DNA sequence: TGCGCCAGCAGTTCTCTCCAAAATTCACCCCTCCACTTT. Protein: CASSSLQNSPLHF.

The chain employs TRBV2 and TRBJ1-2; D is ambiguous. Germline values: CDR1 SNHLY, CDR2 FYNNEI. V lost 6 bases and J lost 1, with 15 bases in between. The CDR3 runs 15 residues. The CDR3 protein is CASRRVIQSNYGYTF. The CDR3, as DNA: TGTGCCAGCAGGAGGGTCATACAAAGTAACTATGGCTACACCTTC.

The rearrangement joins TRBV2 to TRBJ1-1; the match to TRBD1 covers 10 bases. Germline V CDR1 and CDR2: SNHLY, FYNNEI. There are 15 residues in the CDR3. V shed 6 bases and J 6 bases; nucleotides not matched to a gene: 10. The CDR3 bases are TGTGCCAGCAGAGAGATAAGGACAGGGGGATCTGAAGCTTTCTTT. Residues: CASREIRTGGSEAFF. The full variable domain, with the rest looked up from reference TRBV2 and TRBJ1-1, is EPEVTQTPSHQVTQMGQEVILRCVPISNHLYFYWYRQILGQKVEFLVSFYNNEISEKSEIFDDQFSVERPDGSNFTLKIRSTKLEDSAMYFCASREIRTGGSEAFFGQGTRLTVV.

This chain links TRBV11-2 with TRBJ2-2, with D possibly called TRBD1 or TRBD2 (5 bases each). Germline V gene lookup returns CDR1 SGHAT and CDR2 FQNNGV. Deletions cut 4 bases from V and 0 bases from J, with 9 bases between. The CDR3 length is 15 residues. CDR3 region: CASSSRDANTGELFF. CDR3 bases: TGTGCCAGCAGCTCCCGGGACGCGAACACCGGGGAGCTGTTTTTT.